This T cell receptor beta chain was identified during a study of cytomegalovirus exposure and HLA in healthy donors. Study-wide results and limits: The listing of roughly 160 TCR beta chains classed them as cytomegalovirus-associated.

V lost 5 bases to trimming and J lost 5 bases; unmatched junction nucleotides: 15. Germline V CDR1 and CDR2: SGHTA, FQGTGA. This CDR3 spans 18 amino acids. Remarks on this clone: Its antigen is not known.

Researchers ran the PCR with 60 Vbeta and 13 Jbeta primers. Sequencing was performed with immunoSEQ multiplex PCR; in TCRdb, only in-frame clones are kept and a portion is missing. This sample has fewer than 200,000 clones, with under 80% found just once. The receptor was isolated from a man aged 35 to 55 in good health and CMV-seronegative. Sequenced input: PBMCs. This rearrangement joins TRBV7-3 to TRBJ2-2; 9 nucleotides align to TRBD2. In DNA, the CDR3 is TGTGCCAGCAGCCTCCCTGGGACTAGCTTTGGTGCGACCGGGGAGCTGTTTTTT. Its translation is CASSLPGTSFGATGELFF. The full variable domain, in which reference TRBV7-3 and TRBJ2-2 provide the parts outside the CDR3, is GAGVSQTPSNKVTEKGKYVELRCDPISGHTALYWYRQSLGQGPEFLIYFQGTGAADDSGLPNDRFFAVRPEGSVSTLKIQRTERGDSAVYLCASSLPGTSFGATGELFFGEGSRLTVL.